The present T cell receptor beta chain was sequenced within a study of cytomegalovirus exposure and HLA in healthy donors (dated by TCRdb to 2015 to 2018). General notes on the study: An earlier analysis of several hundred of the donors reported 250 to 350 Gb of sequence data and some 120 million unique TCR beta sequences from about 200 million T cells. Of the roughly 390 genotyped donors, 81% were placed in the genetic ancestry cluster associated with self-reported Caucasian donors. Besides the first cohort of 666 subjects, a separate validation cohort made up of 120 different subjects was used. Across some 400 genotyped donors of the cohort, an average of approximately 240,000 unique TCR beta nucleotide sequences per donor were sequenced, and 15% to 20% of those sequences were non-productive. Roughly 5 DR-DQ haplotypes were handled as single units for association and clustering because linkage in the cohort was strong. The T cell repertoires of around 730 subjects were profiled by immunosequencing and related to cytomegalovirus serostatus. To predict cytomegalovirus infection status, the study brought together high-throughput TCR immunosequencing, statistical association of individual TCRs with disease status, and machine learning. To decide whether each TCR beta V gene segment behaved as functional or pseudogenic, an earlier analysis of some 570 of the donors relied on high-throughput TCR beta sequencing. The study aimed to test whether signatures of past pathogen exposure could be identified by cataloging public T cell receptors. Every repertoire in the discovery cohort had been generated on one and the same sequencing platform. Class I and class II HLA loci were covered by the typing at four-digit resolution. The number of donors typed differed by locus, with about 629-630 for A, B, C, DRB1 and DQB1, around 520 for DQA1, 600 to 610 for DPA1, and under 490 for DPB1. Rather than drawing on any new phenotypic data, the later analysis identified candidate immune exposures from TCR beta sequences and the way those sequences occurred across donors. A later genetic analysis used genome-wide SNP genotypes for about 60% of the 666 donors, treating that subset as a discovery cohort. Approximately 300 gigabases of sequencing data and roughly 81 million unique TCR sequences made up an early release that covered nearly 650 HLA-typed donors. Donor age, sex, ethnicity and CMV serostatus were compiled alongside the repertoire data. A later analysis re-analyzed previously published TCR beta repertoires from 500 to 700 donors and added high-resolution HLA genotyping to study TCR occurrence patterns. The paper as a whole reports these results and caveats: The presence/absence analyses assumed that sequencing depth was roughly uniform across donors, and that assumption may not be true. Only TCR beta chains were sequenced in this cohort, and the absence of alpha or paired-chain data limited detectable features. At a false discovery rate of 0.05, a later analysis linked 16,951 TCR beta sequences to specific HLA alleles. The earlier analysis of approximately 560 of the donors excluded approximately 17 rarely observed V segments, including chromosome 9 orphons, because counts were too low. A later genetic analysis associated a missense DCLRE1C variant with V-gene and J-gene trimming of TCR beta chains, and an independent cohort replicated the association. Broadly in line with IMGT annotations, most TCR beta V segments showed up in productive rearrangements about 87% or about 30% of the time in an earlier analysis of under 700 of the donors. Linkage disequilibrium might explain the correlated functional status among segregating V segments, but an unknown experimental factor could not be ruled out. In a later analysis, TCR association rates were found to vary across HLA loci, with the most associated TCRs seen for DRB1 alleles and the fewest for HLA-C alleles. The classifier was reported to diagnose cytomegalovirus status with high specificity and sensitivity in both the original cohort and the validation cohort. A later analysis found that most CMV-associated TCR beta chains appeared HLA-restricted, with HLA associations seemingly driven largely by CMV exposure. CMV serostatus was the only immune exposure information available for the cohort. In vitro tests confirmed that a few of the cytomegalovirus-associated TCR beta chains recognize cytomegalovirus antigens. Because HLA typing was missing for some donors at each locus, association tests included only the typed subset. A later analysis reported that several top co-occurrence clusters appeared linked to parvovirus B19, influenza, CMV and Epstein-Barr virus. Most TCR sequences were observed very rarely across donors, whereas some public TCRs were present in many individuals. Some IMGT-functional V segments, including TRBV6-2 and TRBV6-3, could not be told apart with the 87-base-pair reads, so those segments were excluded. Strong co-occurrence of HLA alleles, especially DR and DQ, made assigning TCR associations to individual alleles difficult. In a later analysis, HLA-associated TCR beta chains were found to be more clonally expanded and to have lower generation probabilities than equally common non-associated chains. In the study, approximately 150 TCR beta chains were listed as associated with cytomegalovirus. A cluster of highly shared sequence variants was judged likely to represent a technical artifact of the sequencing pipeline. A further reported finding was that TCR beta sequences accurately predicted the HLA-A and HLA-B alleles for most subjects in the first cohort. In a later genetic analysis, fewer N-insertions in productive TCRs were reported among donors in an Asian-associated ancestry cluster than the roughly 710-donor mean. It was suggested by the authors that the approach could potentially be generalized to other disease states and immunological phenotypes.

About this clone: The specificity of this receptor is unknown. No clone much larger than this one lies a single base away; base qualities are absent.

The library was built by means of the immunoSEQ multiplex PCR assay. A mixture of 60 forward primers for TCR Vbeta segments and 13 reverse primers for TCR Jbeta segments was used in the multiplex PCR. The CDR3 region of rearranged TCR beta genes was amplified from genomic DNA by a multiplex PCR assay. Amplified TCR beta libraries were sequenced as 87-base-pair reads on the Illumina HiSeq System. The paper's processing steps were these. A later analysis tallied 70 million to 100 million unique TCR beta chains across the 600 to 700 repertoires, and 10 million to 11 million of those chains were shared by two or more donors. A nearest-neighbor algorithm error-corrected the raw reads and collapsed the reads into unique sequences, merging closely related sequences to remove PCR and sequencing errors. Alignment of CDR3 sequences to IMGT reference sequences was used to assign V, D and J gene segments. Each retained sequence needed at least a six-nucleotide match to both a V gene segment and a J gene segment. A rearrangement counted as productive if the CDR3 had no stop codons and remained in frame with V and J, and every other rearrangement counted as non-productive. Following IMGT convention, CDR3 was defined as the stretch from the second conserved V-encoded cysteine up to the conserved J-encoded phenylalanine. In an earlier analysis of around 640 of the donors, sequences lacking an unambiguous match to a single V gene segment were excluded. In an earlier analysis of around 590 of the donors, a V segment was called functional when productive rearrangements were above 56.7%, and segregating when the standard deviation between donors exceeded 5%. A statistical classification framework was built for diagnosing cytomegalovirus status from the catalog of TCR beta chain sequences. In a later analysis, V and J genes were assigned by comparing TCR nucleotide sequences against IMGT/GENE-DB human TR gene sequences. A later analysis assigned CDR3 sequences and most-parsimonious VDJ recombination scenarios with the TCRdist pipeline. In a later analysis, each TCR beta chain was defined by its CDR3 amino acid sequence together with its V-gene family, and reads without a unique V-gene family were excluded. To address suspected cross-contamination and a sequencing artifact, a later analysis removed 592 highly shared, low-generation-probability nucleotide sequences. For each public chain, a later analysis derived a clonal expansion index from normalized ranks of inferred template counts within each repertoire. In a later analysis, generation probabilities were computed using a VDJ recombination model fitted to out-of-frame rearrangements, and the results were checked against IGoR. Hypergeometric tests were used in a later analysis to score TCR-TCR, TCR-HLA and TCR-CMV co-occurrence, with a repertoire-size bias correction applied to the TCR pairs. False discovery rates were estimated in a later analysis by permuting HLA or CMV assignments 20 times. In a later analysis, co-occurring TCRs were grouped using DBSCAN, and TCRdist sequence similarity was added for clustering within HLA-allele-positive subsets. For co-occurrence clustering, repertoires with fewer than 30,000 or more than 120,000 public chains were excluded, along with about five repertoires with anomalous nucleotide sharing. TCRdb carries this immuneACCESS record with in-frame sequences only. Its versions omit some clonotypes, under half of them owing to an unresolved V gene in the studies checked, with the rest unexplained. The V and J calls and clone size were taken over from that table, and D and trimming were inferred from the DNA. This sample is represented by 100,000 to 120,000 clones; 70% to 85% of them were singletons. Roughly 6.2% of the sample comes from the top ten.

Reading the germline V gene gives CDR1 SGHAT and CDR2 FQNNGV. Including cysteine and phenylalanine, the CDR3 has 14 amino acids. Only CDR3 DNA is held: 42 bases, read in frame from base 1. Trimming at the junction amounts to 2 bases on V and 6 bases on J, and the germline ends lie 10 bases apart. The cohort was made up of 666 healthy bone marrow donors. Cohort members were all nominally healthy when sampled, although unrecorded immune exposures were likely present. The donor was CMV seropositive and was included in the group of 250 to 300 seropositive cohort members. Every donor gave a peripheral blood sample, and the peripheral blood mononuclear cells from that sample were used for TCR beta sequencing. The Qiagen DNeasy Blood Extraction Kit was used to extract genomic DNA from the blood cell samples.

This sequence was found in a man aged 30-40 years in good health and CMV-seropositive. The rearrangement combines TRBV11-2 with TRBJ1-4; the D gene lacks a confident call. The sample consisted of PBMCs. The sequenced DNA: TGTGCCAGCAGCTTATGGGTCCGGGATGAAAAACTGTTTTTT. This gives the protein CASSLWVRDEKLFF.